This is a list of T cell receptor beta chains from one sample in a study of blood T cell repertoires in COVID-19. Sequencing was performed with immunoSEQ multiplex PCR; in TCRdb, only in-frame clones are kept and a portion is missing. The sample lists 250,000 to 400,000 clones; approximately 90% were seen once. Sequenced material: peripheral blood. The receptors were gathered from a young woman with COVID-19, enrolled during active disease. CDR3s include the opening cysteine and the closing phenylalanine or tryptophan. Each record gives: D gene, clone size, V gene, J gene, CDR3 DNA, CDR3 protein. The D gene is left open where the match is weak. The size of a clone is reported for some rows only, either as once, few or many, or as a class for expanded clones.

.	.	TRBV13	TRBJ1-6	TGTGCCAGCAGCTTAGGCAGGATACGTAATTCACCCCTCCACTTT	CASSLGRIRNSPLHF
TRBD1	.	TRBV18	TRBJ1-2	TGTGCCAGCCTACCGACAGGGTCTATGAGCTACACCTTC	CASLPTGSMSYTF
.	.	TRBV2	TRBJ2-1	TGTGCCAGCAGTCGACAGTACCTCTCCTACAATGAGCAGTTCTTC	CASSRQYLSYNEQFF
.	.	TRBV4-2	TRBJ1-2	TGTGCCAGCAGCCAAGGCGTAGGAGCCTATGGCTACACCTTC	CASSQGVGAYGYTF
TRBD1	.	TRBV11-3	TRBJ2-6	TGTGCCAGCAGCTCTAGGGGGCAGGTCCCATATGGGGCCAACGTCCTGACTTTC	CASSSRGQVPYGANVLTF
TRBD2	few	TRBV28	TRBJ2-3	TGTGCCAGCAGTCCCCCCGGCGGGGGAGGATTCACAGATACGCAGTATTTT	CASSPPGGGGFTDTQYF
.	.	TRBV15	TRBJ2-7	TGTGCCACCAGCAGAGAAAGGGGGAAGCAGTACTTC	CATSRERGKQYF
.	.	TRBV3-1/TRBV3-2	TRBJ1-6	TGTGCCAGCAGCCGGATTGCCCGGCCAGCTCCCTTAGGGGCCCTCCACTTT	CASSRIARPAPLGALHF
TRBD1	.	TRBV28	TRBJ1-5	TGTGCCAGCAGTCCGAGGACAGGTGGAATTAGCAATCAGCCCCAGCATTTT	CASSPRTGGISNQPQHF
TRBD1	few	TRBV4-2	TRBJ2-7	TGTGCCAGCAGCCAAGAGAGAGCGACAGGGATGGACGAGCAGTACTTC	CASSQERATGMDEQYF
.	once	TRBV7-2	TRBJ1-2	TGTGCCAGCAGCCGAGATTCGTATGGCTACACCTTC	CASSRDSYGYTF
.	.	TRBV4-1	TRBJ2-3	TGCGCCAGCAGCCAAGATGAGTGGCGGAAGTATTTT	CASSQDEWRKYF
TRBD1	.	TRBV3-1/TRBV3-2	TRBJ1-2	TGTGCCAGCAGCCAAGATAAAACAGGGGCGTACTATGGCTACACCTTC	CASSQDKTGAYYGYTF
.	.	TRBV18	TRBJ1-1	TGTGCCAGCTCACCACCGGGGTGGGGCGCGGACACTGAAGCTTTCTTT	CASSPPGWGADTEAFF
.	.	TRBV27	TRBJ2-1	TGTGCCAGCAGTGGTAGCGTCGGTGAGCAGTTCTTC	CASSGSVGEQFF
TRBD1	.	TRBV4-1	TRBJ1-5	TGCGCCAGCAGCCAGGACCCGACAGGGCGCAATCAGCCCCAGCATTTT	CASSQDPTGRNQPQHF
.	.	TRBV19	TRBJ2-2	TGTGCCAGTAGTATGGCCGTGGGGGCCGGCGGGGAGCTGTTTTTT	CASSMAVGAGGELFF
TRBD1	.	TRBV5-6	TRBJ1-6	TGTGCCAGCAGCTTGGGGACAGGGATGGGGTCACCCCTCCACTTT	CASSLGTGMGSPLHF
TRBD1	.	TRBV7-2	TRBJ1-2	TGTGCCAGCAGCTTAGGTGGACAGGGGCGTGGCTACACCTTC	CASSLGGQGRGYTF
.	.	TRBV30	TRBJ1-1	TGTGCCTGGAGTCCACGGGGTGAAGCTTTCTTT	CAWSPRGEAFF
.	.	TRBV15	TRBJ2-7	TGTGCCACCAGCAGAGGACAGGACAGAAGCTACGAGCAGTACTTC	CATSRGQDRSYEQYF
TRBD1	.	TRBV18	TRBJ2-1	TGTGCCAGCTCACCACTTCGGGACAGGGTTGGCAATGAGCAGTTCTTC	CASSPLRDRVGNEQFF
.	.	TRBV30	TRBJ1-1	TGTGCCTGGACTCCCCGGACATCATTGAACACTGAAGCTTTCTTT	CAWTPRTSLNTEAFF
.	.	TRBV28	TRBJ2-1	TGTGCCAGCCGGTCATACAATGAGCAGTTCTTC	CASRSYNEQFF
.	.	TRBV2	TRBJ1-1	TGTGCCACCTCATACGGGGGGACTGAAGCTTTCTTT	CATSYGGTEAFF
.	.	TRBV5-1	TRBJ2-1	TGCGCCAGCAGCTTGGGGACAGTCGATGAGCAGTTCTTC	CASSLGTVDEQFF
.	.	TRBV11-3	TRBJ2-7	TGTGCCAGCAGCCCCTATCAAACGGGACTCGCCTACGAGCAGTACTTC	CASSPYQTGLAYEQYF
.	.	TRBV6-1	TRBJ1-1	TGTGCCAGCAGTGAAGGCCATCTCCGGTACACTGAAGCTTTCTTT	CASSEGHLRYTEAFF
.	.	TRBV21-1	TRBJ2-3	TGTGCCAGCAGGGGGAGGAGTAACCTCGGGGATACGCAGTATTTT	CASRGRSNLGDTQYF
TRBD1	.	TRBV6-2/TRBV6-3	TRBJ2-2	TGTGCCAGCAGTTTATGGACAGGGGGGAGCTTGGACACCGGGGAGCTGTTTTTT	CASSLWTGGSLDTGELFF
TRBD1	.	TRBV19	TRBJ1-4	TGTGCCAGTAGTAGCCCCGGGACAGGGGATGAAAAACTGTTTTTT	CASSSPGTGDEKLFF
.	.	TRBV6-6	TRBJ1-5	TGTGCCAGCAGTCCGACACAGGGCGGCAATCAGCCCCAGCATTTT	CASSPTQGGNQPQHF
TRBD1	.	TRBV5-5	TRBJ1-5	TGTGCCAGCAGCTTGGCCAGGGGGCGGAATCAGCCCCAGCATTTT	CASSLARGRNQPQHF
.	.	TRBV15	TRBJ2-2	TGTGCCACCCGTCGGGTAGCCACCGGGGAGCTGTTTTTT	CATRRVATGELFF
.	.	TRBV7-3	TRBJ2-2	TGTGCCAGCAGCTTAAGCTCCGGGTTGGGCACCGGGGAGCTGTTTTTT	CASSLSSGLGTGELFF
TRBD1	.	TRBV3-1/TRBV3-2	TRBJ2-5	TGTGCCAGCAGCCTGACAGGGGGGGACCAAGAGACCCAGTACTTC	CASSLTGGDQETQYF
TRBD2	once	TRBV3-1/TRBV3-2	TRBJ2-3	TGTGCCAGCAGCCTAAGCGGGAGTGGTACGCAGTATTTT	CASSLSGSGTQYF
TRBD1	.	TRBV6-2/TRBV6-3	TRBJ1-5	TGTGCCAGCAGTACAGACAGGGGAAATCAGCCCCAGCATTTT	CASSTDRGNQPQHF
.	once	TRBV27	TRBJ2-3	TGTGCCAGCATGGGGGCCTTTAGCACAGATACGCAGTATTTT	CASMGAFSTDTQYF
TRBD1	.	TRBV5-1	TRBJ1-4	TGCGCCAGCAGCCTCCGGGACAGCAATGAAAAACTGTTTTTT	CASSLRDSNEKLFF
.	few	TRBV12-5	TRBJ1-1	TGTGCTAGCTACCGGTGGGCCAACACTGAAGCTTTCTTT	CASYRWANTEAFF
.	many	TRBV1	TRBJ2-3	TGCACCAGCAGCCGTCCTACCTCGACTAGCGGGGCCGCAGCAGATACGCAGTATTTT	CTSSRPTSTSGAAADTQYF
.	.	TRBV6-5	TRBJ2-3	TGTGCCAGCAGTTCGACAGGCCTTAGCACAGATACGCAGTATTTT	CASSSTGLSTDTQYF
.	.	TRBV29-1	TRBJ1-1	TGCAGCGTTGGTCGAACAGGGGAAGCTTTCTTT	CSVGRTGEAFF
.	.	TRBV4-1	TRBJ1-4	TGCGCCAGCAGCCAAGATCGGACGGGAGAGACTAATGAAAAACTGTTTTTT	CASSQDRTGETNEKLFF
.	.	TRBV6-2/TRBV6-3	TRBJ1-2	TGTGCCAGCAGTTACTCGACTTCGGCACCTACTAACTATGGCTACACCTTC	CASSYSTSAPTNYGYTF
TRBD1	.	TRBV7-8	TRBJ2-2	TGTGCCAGCAGCTTATATGGGACAGGGGCCACCGGGGAGCTGTTTTTT	CASSLYGTGATGELFF
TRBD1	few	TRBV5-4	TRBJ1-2	TGTGCCAGCCGGGGATGGACAGGGGTTGATGGCTACACCTTC	CASRGWTGVDGYTF
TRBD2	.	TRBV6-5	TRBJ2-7	TGTGCCAGTGGGCCGGGGGGCTACGAGCAGTACTTC	CASGPGGYEQYF
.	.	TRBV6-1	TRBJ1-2	TGTGCCAGCAGTGAAGGTCGTGCTAACTATGGCTACACCTTC	CASSEGRANYGYTF
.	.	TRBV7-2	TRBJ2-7	TGTGCCAGCAGCCCTAACCCCTCCTACGAGCAGTACTTC	CASSPNPSYEQYF
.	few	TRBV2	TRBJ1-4	TGTGCCAGCTCGGCCACTCTATTGGGCAATGAAAAACTGTTTTTT	CASSATLLGNEKLFF
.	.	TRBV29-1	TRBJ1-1	TGCAGCGTTGAAGGGGGACTATACACTGAAGCTTTCTTT	CSVEGGLYTEAFF
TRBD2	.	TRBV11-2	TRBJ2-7	TGTGCCAGCAGCTCCCCATACGGGACTAGCGGCTACGAGCAGTACTTC	CASSSPYGTSGYEQYF
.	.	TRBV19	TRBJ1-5	TGTGCCAGTACAGGTGCCTCCGGAGTTACCTCCTGGGGGGGCAATCAGCCCCAGCATTTT	CASTGASGVTSWGGNQPQHF
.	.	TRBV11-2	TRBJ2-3	TGTGCCAGCAGCCCCCTACCGACAGGGCCGGGGGCAGATACGCAGTATTTT	CASSPLPTGPGADTQYF
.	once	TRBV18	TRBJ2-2	TGTGCCAGCTCACCAGTCACGAACACCGGGGAGCTGTTTTTT	CASSPVTNTGELFF
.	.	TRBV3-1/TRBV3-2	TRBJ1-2	TGTGCCAGCAGCCGCAACCAAGTTACAGGGAGGGGCTATGGCTACACCTTC	CASSRNQVTGRGYGYTF
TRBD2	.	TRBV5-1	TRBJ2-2	TGCGCCAGCAGCCCGGGACTAGTCTCGAACACCGGGGAGCTGTTTTTT	CASSPGLVSNTGELFF
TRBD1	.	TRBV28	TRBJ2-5	TGTGCCAGCAGTGACTCCTGGGACAGGGGCCAAGAGACCCAGTACTTC	CASSDSWDRGQETQYF